The source of this TCR beta chain is a study of CD8+CD57+ T cells in acquired aplastic anemia. Across the whole study: On average, sorted CD4+ and CD8+ cells gave roughly 3 ug of DNA. Among healthy donors, CD4+ cells averaged roughly 11 million reads.

Whole-study results and caveats: Patient and control CD8+ Simpson's diversity was not significantly different. Shared by patients and controls, just under 30 CD8+ CDR3s were abundant in patients.

Template material for TCR beta VDJ and CDR3 profiling consisted of genomic DNA. A single record per CDR3 protein comes from TCRdb applying MiXCR to the reads. The table has about 220,000 distinct CDR3 sequences, approximately 35% seen once. A note on this clonotype: The antigen remains undetermined.

The CDR3 totals 15 residues. V lost 4 bases and J lost 4, with 17 bases in between. Germline V gives CDR1 SGHRS, CDR2 YFSETQ. The TCR comes from a human donor in good health, serving as a control. Sequencing was carried out using sorted CD4+, CD8+, or CD8+CD57+ T cells (not recorded which) from PBMCs. The chain recombines TRBV5-1 with TRBJ1-2, with D possibly being TRBD1 (6 bases). The CDR3 region is CASSPTQDRRYGYTF. The CDR3 DNA reads as TGCGCCAGCAGCCCAACCCAAGACAGGCGCTATGGCTACACCTTC.